Included here is one T cell receptor beta chain sequence, with context. Its antigen is currently unknown. These data come from a study of CD8+ T cells in alopecia areata. Findings and caveats of the study: Both scalp clonality and the expanded CD8+ clones among the top 100 showed a significant decrease with tofacitinib. One nonresponder leaves baseline CD8+ expansion's link to response uncertain.

This CDR3 comprises 15 residues. Germline lookup yields CDR1 SEHNR and CDR2 FQNEAQ (reference sequence). V lost 4 bases to trimming and J lost 0 bases; unmatched junction nucleotides: 6. Extraction and reverse transcription of RNA yielded cDNA as the sequencing template. Clones were sequenced by immunoSEQ multiplex PCR, and TCRdb holds only the in-frame ones, with some missing. In the table there are about 140,000 clones, around 86% of which are singletons. This sample's treatment: oral pan-JAK inhibitor, 5-10 mg twice daily. Sorting of CD4+ and CD8+ T cells was performed on PBMCs. V gene TRBV7-9 combines with J gene TRBJ2-7; 7 bases match TRBD1. The sample here was CD8+ T cells sorted from blood, taken at week 4, from a patient treated with tofacitinib. The source of this sequence is a human donor with alopecia areata. In nucleotides, the CDR3 is TGTGCCAGCAGCTCACAGGGGACCTCCTCCTACGAGCAGTACTTC. Amino acids: CASSSQGTSSYEQYF.